This entry concerns a single T cell receptor beta chain. This receptor's antigen is unknown. It has no much larger one-base neighbor in the sample; base qualities were not kept. The sample originates from a study of blood T cell repertoires in COVID-19 (dated by TCRdb to 2019 to 2021). As for the study more broadly: The collaborator samples originated in the United States, Italy and Spain and spanned the acute and convalescent phases of COVID-19. The material from the prospective study consisted of cDNA or gDNA derived from T cells, B-cell-depleted T cells, or PBMCs. Deeply sampled blood TCRbeta repertoires from subjects exposed to, actively infected with, or recovered from COVID-19 were included in the dataset. The repertoires were released in a freely available public database meant as a resource for research on the immune response to SARS-CoV-2. Samples came from the ongoing ImmuneRACE study (first 160 participants) plus 1,254 subjects from 6 global collaborators. Sample metadata almost always included a de-identified subject ID, COVID-19 status, age in years and sex. Where HLA class I and class II types were available, the types were taken from metadata supplied by the sample provider, not from assay-based typing.

Summary of the overall study and its limitations: The amount of clinical and demographic metadata varied by source and participant and was provided uncurated.

Each collaborating institution followed its own protocols to collect whole blood in K2EDTA tubes. For TCRbeta analysis, collaborator samples were shipped as frozen whole blood, as isolated PBMCs, or as DNA extracted from either sample type. TCRbeta CDR3 regions were amplified from genomic DNA using the immunoSEQ Assay, a bias-controlled multiplex PCR. For the original study's pipeline: The number of nucleated cells in each sample was estimated by amplification of reference gene primers within the assay. Sequence reads were collapsed and filtered to measure the absolute abundance of every unique TCRbeta CDR3 rearrangement. For each sample, productive Simpson clonality was calculated as the square root of Simpson's diversity index across productive rearrangements. Held by TCRdb, this immuneACCESS table contains in-frame sequences only and omits some clones. Under half of the omission traces to an unresolved V gene where checked; the cause of the rest is unknown. For V, J and clone size, that table is used; D and trimming come from the DNA. The sample records fewer than 500,000 clones, roughly 90% of which are singletons. The ten top clones hold over 1.3% of the sample.

The junction carries 10 bases between V and J, which are trimmed by 3 bases and 4 bases respectively. From the cysteine up to the phenylalanine, the CDR3 has a length of 13 residues. Only CDR3 DNA remains: 39 bases, in frame from the first base. The germline V gene sets CDR1 to SGDLS and CDR2 to YYNGEE. The receptor chain draws on TRBV9 and TRBJ1-1, with the D gene uncertain. The receptor's source is a woman aged 25 to 39 with active or convalescent COVID-19. Material for sequencing was peripheral blood. CDR3 sequence: CASSGPGGTEAFF. The DNA reads TGTGCCAGCAGCGGCCCAGGAGGCACTGAAGCTTTCTTT.